These T cell receptor beta chains were read from a single sample in a study of vaccination effects on CD4 cells after COVID-19. Profiled with immunoSEQ multiplex PCR; TCRdb holds only in-frame clones, not every one. The sample has 70,000 to 95,000 clones; about 74% are singletons. Antigens for these TCRs are unknown. This sample comprised CD4+ T cells from PBMCs cultured with HCoV-229E spike peptides, obtained before COVID-19 vaccination. These receptors all come from a human donor who received a COVID-19 vaccine. Each CDR3 is given with its conserved first and last residue. A D gene is named only where the DNA matches it firmly. Only part of the rows carry a size: once, few, many, or a class if the clone is expanded.

D gene: .
J gene: TRBJ1-4
clone size: .
V gene: TRBV7-2
CDR3 DNA: TGTGCCAGCAGTTACACAGGAACGGCGGCGGAAAAACTGTTTTTT
CDR3 protein: CASSYTGTAAEKLFF

D gene: TRBD1
J gene: TRBJ2-1
clone size: .
V gene: TRBV19
CDR3 DNA: TGTGCCAGTACCTCTCCCGGGACAGGGGGCCGGAATGAGCAGTTCTTC
CDR3 protein: CASTSPGTGGRNEQFF

D gene: TRBD2
J gene: TRBJ2-1
clone size: .
V gene: TRBV18
CDR3 DNA: TGTGCCAGCTCACTTCAGGGACTAGCGGGGGCCGGAAGGAACAATGAGCAGTTCTTC
CDR3 protein: CASSLQGLAGAGRNNEQFF

D gene: .
J gene: TRBJ1-6
clone size: .
V gene: TRBV27
CDR3 DNA: TGTGCCAGCAGTTTATCAAATCGCGTAGTAGAGAGATCACCCCTCCACTTT
CDR3 protein: CASSLSNRVVERSPLHF

D gene: .
J gene: TRBJ2-5
clone size: .
V gene: TRBV29-1
CDR3 DNA: TGCAGCGTTATGACAGGACAAGAGACCCAGTACTTC
CDR3 protein: CSVMTGQETQYF

D gene: .
J gene: TRBJ1-2
clone size: few
V gene: TRBV19
CDR3 DNA: TGTGCCACCGAGCGGGGGGGCAGACCCTATGGCTACACCTTC
CDR3 protein: CATERGGRPYGYTF

D gene: .
J gene: TRBJ2-1
clone size: .
V gene: TRBV20-1
CDR3 DNA: TGCAGTGCTAGGGGAGTCAGTGAGCAGTTCTTC
CDR3 protein: CSARGVSEQFF

D gene: TRBD1
J gene: TRBJ1-5
clone size: .
V gene: TRBV5-6
CDR3 DNA: TGTGCCAGCAGCTTGTGGACAGGGGGGCGTCAGCCCCAGCATTTT
CDR3 protein: CASSLWTGGRQPQHF

D gene: TRBD2
J gene: TRBJ2-3
clone size: .
V gene: TRBV5-4
CDR3 DNA: TGTGCCAGCAGCTATACGAGCGGGACTAGCACAGATACGCAGTATTTT
CDR3 protein: CASSYTSGTSTDTQYF

D gene: .
J gene: TRBJ1-1
clone size: .
V gene: TRBV6-5
CDR3 DNA: TGTGCCAGCAGCCCACCGGGGGCCAGGAACACTGAAGCTTTCTTT
CDR3 protein: CASSPPGARNTEAFF

D gene: TRBD2
J gene: TRBJ2-3
clone size: .
V gene: TRBV28
CDR3 DNA: TGTGCCAGCGGTAGCGGGGACCATCCCACAGATACGCAGTATTTT
CDR3 protein: CASGSGDHPTDTQYF

D gene: TRBD2
J gene: TRBJ2-1
clone size: .
V gene: TRBV9
CDR3 DNA: TGTGCCAGCAGCGTCGCTCCTTGGACTAGCGGGGGCTACAATGAGCAGTTCTTC
CDR3 protein: CASSVAPWTSGGYNEQFF

D gene: .
J gene: TRBJ1-1
clone size: .
V gene: TRBV30
CDR3 DNA: TGTGCCTGGAGTGTATGGGGCAGTAGCTATGAAGCTTTCTTT
CDR3 protein: CAWSVWGSSYEAFF

D gene: .
J gene: TRBJ2-5
clone size: .
V gene: TRBV5-1
CDR3 DNA: TGCGCCAGCAGCACGCGGACCGTCTCTGGGACCCAGTACTTC
CDR3 protein: CASSTRTVSGTQYF

D gene: TRBD1
J gene: TRBJ1-1
clone size: .
V gene: TRBV25-1
CDR3 DNA: TGTGCCAGCGGGGGACAGGGCGGGAGTACTGAAGCTTTCTTT
CDR3 protein: CASGGQGGSTEAFF

D gene: TRBD1
J gene: TRBJ2-4
clone size: .
V gene: TRBV6-5
CDR3 DNA: TGTGCCACTCGCCCGACAGGGGAGGACATTCAGTACTTC
CDR3 protein: CATRPTGEDIQYF

D gene: TRBD1
J gene: TRBJ2-3
clone size: .
V gene: TRBV5-5
CDR3 DNA: TGTGCCAGCAGCGCCGGGACAGGGGGGGCACCAGATACGCAGTATTTT
CDR3 protein: CASSAGTGGAPDTQYF

D gene: .
J gene: TRBJ1-1
clone size: .
V gene: TRBV4-1
CDR3 DNA: TGCGCCAGCAGCCAAGGAGGGGTAAAAGGACGGGGGAACACTGAAGCTTTCTTT
CDR3 protein: CASSQGGVKGRGNTEAFF

D gene: .
J gene: TRBJ1-2
clone size: .
V gene: TRBV6-5
CDR3 DNA: TGTGCCAGCACGGGGGCCCCTAACTATGGCTACACCTTC
CDR3 protein: CASTGAPNYGYTF

D gene: .
J gene: TRBJ1-3
clone size: .
V gene: TRBV3-1/TRBV3-2
CDR3 DNA: TGTGCCAGCAGCCGAGAAGATCTCCGCTCTGGAAACACCATATATTTT
CDR3 protein: CASSREDLRSGNTIYF

D gene: TRBD2
J gene: TRBJ2-1
clone size: .
V gene: TRBV5-4
CDR3 DNA: TGTGCCAGCAGCTTGTTTAGCGGGGGCCTCAAAGGAGGCAATGAGCAGTTCTTC
CDR3 protein: CASSLFSGGLKGGNEQFF

D gene: .
J gene: TRBJ2-2
clone size: .
V gene: TRBV15
CDR3 DNA: TGTGCCACCAGCAGATCCGGACTCGGCACCGGGGAGCTGTTTTTT
CDR3 protein: CATSRSGLGTGELFF

D gene: .
J gene: TRBJ1-1
clone size: .
V gene: TRBV5-5
CDR3 DNA: TGTGCCAGCAGCTTGTCTATACGGGAGGACACTGAAGCTTTCTTT
CDR3 protein: CASSLSIREDTEAFF

D gene: TRBD1
J gene: TRBJ1-5
clone size: .
V gene: TRBV7-2
CDR3 DNA: TGTGCCAGCAGCGCGGACAGGGGGCTTCAGCCCCAGCATTTT
CDR3 protein: CASSADRGLQPQHF

D gene: .
J gene: TRBJ1-2
clone size: .
V gene: TRBV18
CDR3 DNA: TGTGCCAGCTCACCAAGTAAGAGTTCCAGTTATGGCTACACCTTC
CDR3 protein: CASSPSKSSSYGYTF

D gene: TRBD1
J gene: TRBJ1-1
clone size: few
V gene: TRBV6-2/TRBV6-3
CDR3 DNA: TGTGCCAGCAGTTGGAAAGAGGGGGCCGCTGAAGCTTTCTTT
CDR3 protein: CASSWKEGAAEAFF

D gene: .
J gene: TRBJ2-2
clone size: few
V gene: TRBV2
CDR3 DNA: TGTGCCAGCAGTGAAGAGGGTGGGGAGCTGTTTTTT
CDR3 protein: CASSEEGGELFF

D gene: .
J gene: TRBJ1-4
clone size: .
V gene: TRBV7-3
CDR3 DNA: TGTGCCAGCAGCTTTGGTCTCCAGACTAATGAAAAACTGTTTTTT
CDR3 protein: CASSFGLQTNEKLFF

D gene: .
J gene: TRBJ2-1
clone size: .
V gene: TRBV7-2
CDR3 DNA: TGTGCCAGCAGCTTAGCAGCACCGAGGACAGTCCTGCTCTTC
CDR3 protein: CASSLAAPRTVLLF

D gene: TRBD1
J gene: TRBJ1-2
clone size: .
V gene: TRBV6-5
CDR3 DNA: TGTGCCAGCAGACGCAACAGGGGGGCCTCCTATGGCTACACCTTC
CDR3 protein: CASRRNRGASYGYTF

D gene: TRBD1
J gene: TRBJ2-3
clone size: .
V gene: TRBV7-3
CDR3 DNA: TGTGCCAGCAGCCTAAGACAGGGTGATACGCAGTATTTT
CDR3 protein: CASSLRQGDTQYF

D gene: .
J gene: TRBJ1-4
clone size: .
V gene: TRBV4-1
CDR3 DNA: TGCGCCAGCAGCCTAGGGTCCACCAGCGCAACTAATGAAAAACTGTTTTTT
CDR3 protein: CASSLGSTSATNEKLFF

D gene: .
J gene: TRBJ1-5
clone size: .
V gene: TRBV9
CDR3 DNA: TGTGCCAGCAGCGTAGGCCCGGGGGTTAGCAATCAGCCCCAGCATTTT
CDR3 protein: CASSVGPGVSNQPQHF

D gene: .
J gene: TRBJ2-2
clone size: .
V gene: TRBV27
CDR3 DNA: TGTGCCAGCAGTTTAGTGGGCGGGGTATCCGGGGAGCTGTTTTTT
CDR3 protein: CASSLVGGVSGELFF

D gene: TRBD1
J gene: TRBJ1-5
clone size: .
V gene: TRBV19
CDR3 DNA: TGTGCCAGTAGTAATCGACAGGGTAGGGGCAATCAGCCCCAGCATTTT
CDR3 protein: CASSNRQGRGNQPQHF

D gene: .
J gene: TRBJ1-1
clone size: .
V gene: TRBV28
CDR3 DNA: TGTGCCAGCACCCAAACTGGGGACTTCGAAGCTTTCTTT
CDR3 protein: CASTQTGDFEAFF

D gene: .
J gene: TRBJ1-1
clone size: .
V gene: TRBV2
CDR3 DNA: TGTGCCAGCAGTGCAAACACTGAAGCTTTCTTT
CDR3 protein: CASSANTEAFF

D gene: TRBD2
J gene: TRBJ2-3
clone size: .
V gene: TRBV11-2
CDR3 DNA: TGTGCCAGCAGCTTCCCGCCGCGGGGGGGCACAGATACGCAGTATTTT
CDR3 protein: CASSFPPRGGTDTQYF

D gene: TRBD1
J gene: TRBJ2-1
clone size: .
V gene: TRBV5-1
CDR3 DNA: TGCGCCAGCAGCTTGTCCCAGGGGGCGGCCTACAATGAGCAGTTCTTC
CDR3 protein: CASSLSQGAAYNEQFF

D gene: TRBD1
J gene: TRBJ2-6
clone size: .
V gene: TRBV6-6
CDR3 DNA: TGTGCCAGCAGGCGACAGGGTTCCCCCTCTGGGGCCAACGTCCTGACTTTC
CDR3 protein: CASRRQGSPSGANVLTF

D gene: .
J gene: TRBJ2-3
clone size: once
V gene: TRBV19
CDR3 DNA: TGTGCCAGTAGGGGGGCCGGCACAGATACGCAGTATTTT
CDR3 protein: CASRGAGTDTQYF

D gene: TRBD2
J gene: TRBJ2-5
clone size: .
V gene: TRBV30
CDR3 DNA: TGTGCCTGGAGTTTCGGGGGGTTGGAGACCCAGTACTTC
CDR3 protein: CAWSFGGLETQYF

D gene: .
J gene: TRBJ2-1
clone size: .
V gene: TRBV11-2
CDR3 DNA: TGTGCCAGCAGCTTAGATCTCAGGGCCGGTAGTTACAATGAGCAGTTCTTC
CDR3 protein: CASSLDLRAGSYNEQFF

D gene: TRBD2
J gene: TRBJ2-5
clone size: .
V gene: TRBV10-2
CDR3 DNA: TGCGCCAGCAGCGGCACTAGCGCAAAGACCCAGTACTTC
CDR3 protein: CASSGTSAKTQYF

D gene: .
J gene: TRBJ1-1
clone size: .
V gene: TRBV3-1/TRBV3-2
CDR3 DNA: TGTGCCAGCAGCCCCAGGGGTGTCCTTGTAGGCACTGAAGCTTTCTTT
CDR3 protein: CASSPRGVLVGTEAFF

D gene: .
J gene: TRBJ2-2
clone size: .
V gene: TRBV18
CDR3 DNA: TGTGCCAGCTCACCACCCAGTAGGCAAATGTCCGGGGAGCTGTTTTTT
CDR3 protein: CASSPPSRQMSGELFF

D gene: TRBD2
J gene: TRBJ2-3
clone size: .
V gene: TRBV5-4
CDR3 DNA: TGTGCCAGCAGCTTCCGACTAGCGGGGGGGCCCGGCACAGATACGCAGTATTTT
CDR3 protein: CASSFRLAGGPGTDTQYF

D gene: .
J gene: TRBJ1-1
clone size: .
V gene: TRBV14
CDR3 DNA: TGTGCCAGCAGCCAACCCGGACAGTTCCCTGAAGCTTTCTTT
CDR3 protein: CASSQPGQFPEAFF

D gene: TRBD1
J gene: TRBJ1-5
clone size: few
V gene: TRBV5-1
CDR3 DNA: TGCGCCAGCAGCTTCGGGACAGGGAACGGCAATCAGCCCCAGCATTTT
CDR3 protein: CASSFGTGNGNQPQHF

D gene: TRBD1
J gene: TRBJ2-1
clone size: .
V gene: TRBV25-1
CDR3 DNA: TGTGCCAGCAGTGACCCCGGACAGGGGTCTAAGAATGAGCAGTTCTTC
CDR3 protein: CASSDPGQGSKNEQFF

D gene: .
J gene: TRBJ1-2
clone size: medium-sized
V gene: TRBV2
CDR3 DNA: TGTGCCAGCAGCGCAAGACCCGGATCCCCTAACTATGGCTACACCTTC
CDR3 protein: CASSARPGSPNYGYTF